What follows is one T cell receptor beta chain and its context. The antigen is not known. The sample belongs to a study of identifying expanded T cells in peripheral blood. Overall study findings and caveats: Variance in clone template counts between approximately 2-week samples significantly increased with total template count across all healthy donors.

CDR3 length: 18 amino acids. Germline values: CDR1 SGHDT, CDR2 YYEEEE. Unmatched junction bases numbered 8, after V lost 3 bases and J lost 2 bases. Clones were sequenced by immunoSEQ multiplex PCR, and TCRdb holds only the in-frame ones, with some missing. Of 100,000 or so clones in the sample, around nine tenths were seen once. This clonotype originated in a person aged 18-69 years in good health. The chain employs TRBV5-6 and TRBJ2-3; 14 nucleotides align to TRBD2. Sequenced material: blood. The CDR3 DNA sequence: TGTGCCAGCAGCTCCCGGGGACTAGCGGGGGAGTACACAGATACGCAGTATTTT. Amino acids: CASSSRGLAGEYTDTQYF.